The T cell receptor beta chain under discussion was sequenced for a study of human T cells and chemical hapten exposure. CDR3 length: 15 residues. The V end was cut by 0 bases, the J end by 6 bases, with 13 bases between. Germline V lookup: CDR1 SSHAT, CDR2 FNYEAQ (reference sequence). The time point was: patch test 1, 2 weeks after DPC sensitization. Treatment given: therapeutic diphenylcyclopropenone sensitization with weekly scalp DPC. TCRdb used MiXCR to reprocess the RACE reads, holding one entry per CDR3 protein. The sample has around 74,000 distinct CDR3 sequences; about 31% are singletons. This clonotype has more than one count but fewer than ten.

The sequenced sample was whole blood, obtained in connection with sensitization to the hapten diphenylcyclopropenone (DPC). The receptor was derived from a man aged 40-50 years with alopecia areata. Some clones in this sample may be carry-over from other donors' samples. The chain joins TRBV7-7 to TRBJ2-3; D gene ambiguous. Written as DNA, the CDR3 is TGTGCCAGCAGCTTAGCGCCTCACCCGAGGGATACGCAGTATTTT. Translating gives CASSLAPHPRDTQYF.